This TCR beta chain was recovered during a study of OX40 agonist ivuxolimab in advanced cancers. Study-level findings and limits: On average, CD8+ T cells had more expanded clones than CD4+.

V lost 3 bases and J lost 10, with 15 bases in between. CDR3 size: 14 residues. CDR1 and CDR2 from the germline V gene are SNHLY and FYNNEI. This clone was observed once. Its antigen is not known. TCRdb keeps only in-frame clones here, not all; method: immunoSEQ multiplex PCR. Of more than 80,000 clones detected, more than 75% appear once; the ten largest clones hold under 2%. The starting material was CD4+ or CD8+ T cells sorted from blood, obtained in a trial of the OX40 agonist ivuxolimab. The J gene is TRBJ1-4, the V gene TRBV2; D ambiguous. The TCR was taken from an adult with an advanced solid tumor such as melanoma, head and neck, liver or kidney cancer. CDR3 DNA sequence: TGTGCCAGCAGTGATGAACCCGTACGGGGAAAACTGTTTTTT. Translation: CASSDEPVRGKLFF.